The T cell receptor (beta chain) described here comes from a study of cytomegalovirus exposure and HLA in healthy donors. PCR used 60 Vbeta primers and 13 Jbeta primers. Original data processing: The count from a later analysis was some 80 million unique TCR beta chains, some 11 million of them shared. Here immunoSEQ multiplex PCR was the method, and the copy in TCRdb shows in-frame clones only, minus some. The V and J calls and the clone size are those of that table, but D and trimming were determined from the DNA. This sample has about 180,000 clones, with around four fifths found just once. Whole-study findings and limits: Highest at DRB1 and lowest at HLA-C, TCR association rates differed among HLA loci in a later analysis.

Germline-derived CDR1 and CDR2 are MGHRA and YSYEKL. After removal of 8 bases from V and 6 bases from J, the junction contained 12 bases not matched to a gene. The CDR3 loop spans 15 amino acids. Remarks on this clone: Its antigen is undetermined.

Sequenced: PBMCs. The gene calls are TRBV4-1 and TRBJ2-3; TRBD2 matches 9 bases. This sequence originates from a man aged 25-45 years in good health and CMV-seronegative. The CDR3 region has the DNA TGCGCCAGCGCTCCGGCGGGAGGGACTGGGGATACGCAGTATTTT. As protein: CASAPAGGTGDTQYF.